These 19 T cell receptor beta chains came from one sample sequenced in a study of glioma-infiltrating T cells after dendritic cell vaccination. Here immunoSEQ multiplex PCR was the method, and the copy in TCRdb shows in-frame clones only, minus some. This sample has roughly 52,000 clones, with 85% found just once. The specimen was blood, collected before dendritic cell vaccination. These receptors were obtained from a human donor with glioblastoma.

The V and J genes are TRBV9 and TRBJ2-7; 7 bases fit TRBD2. J gave up 3 bases and V 4 bases, and 4 bases lay outside the gene matches. Germline V gene lookup returns CDR1 SGDLS and CDR2 YYNGEE. The CDR3 has 13 amino acids. The CDR3 DNA follows: TGTGCCAGCAGCCCGGGAGGTGGCTACGAGCAGTACTTC. Protein sequence: CASSPGGGYEQYF.

This clone was found a few times. The chain couples TRBV9 to TRBJ1-3; TRBD1 matches 8 bases. The CDR3 contains 15 residues. V gave up 3 bases and J gave up 4 bases; unmatched junction bases: 6. Per germline, CDR1 SGDLS and CDR2 YYNGEE. The CDR3 bases are TGTGCCAGCAGCGAAACAGGGGGAAGGGGAAACACCATATATTTT. It is translated as CASSETGGRGNTIYF.

This chain's CDR3 is CASSFGAGGQIYEQYF. CDR3 DNA sequence: TGTGCCAGCAGCTTTGGGGCGGGGGGCCAGATCTACGAGCAGTACTTC. The rearrangement joins TRBV5-6 to TRBJ2-7; 8 bases agree with TRBD2. Trimming cost V 2 bases and J 3 bases; bases outside gene matches: 10. The CDR3 extends over 16 amino acids. Germline V lookup: CDR1 SGHDT, CDR2 YYEEEE.

The rearrangement joins TRBV4-3 to TRBJ2-2; 10 bases are shared with TRBD1. The length of the CDR3 is 15 residues. Germline values: CDR1 LGHNA, CDR2 YSLEER. With V trimmed by 4 bases and J by 5 bases, 4 bases remained unmatched. For the CDR3, the DNA is TGCGCCAGCAGCCCCCGGGACAGGGGTACCGGGGAGCTGTTTTTT. This translates into CASSPRDRGTGELFF.

V and J are TRBV5-5 and TRBJ2-7; D may be TRBD1 (5 bases). V lost 0 bases to trimming and J lost 6 bases, with 10 bases between them. The CDR3 has 13 residues. In germline, CDR1 is SGHKS, CDR2 YYEKEE (reference sequence). As DNA, the CDR3 is TGTGCCAGCAGCTTGGCCGCCAGGGCCGAGCAGTACTTC. Its protein is CASSLAARAEQYF.

The rearrangement joins TRBV6-1 to TRBJ1-1; D call uncertain. CDR1 and CDR2 from the germline V gene are MNHNS and SASEGT. CDR3 length equals 17 residues. The V end lost 4 bases, the J end lost 2 bases, and 20 bases lay between the germline ends. The DNA of the CDR3 is TGTGCCAGCAGTGGTCGCATTGGGCAGGTTCCTAACACTGAAGCTTTCTTT. It encodes CASSGRIGQVPNTEAFF.

The chain joins TRBV5-4 to TRBJ1-1, with D possibly matching TRBD1 (5 bases). V lost 6 bases, J lost 1 base, and 13 bases lay in between. This CDR3 spans 14 amino acids. CDR1 and CDR2 (germline): SGHNT, YYREEE (reference sequence). In DNA form, the CDR3 reads TGTGCCAGCACCCCCCGCGGGGGGAACACTGAAGCTTTCTTT. Translating gives CASTPRGGNTEAFF.

The chain is built from TRBV11-3 and TRBJ2-7; D may be TRBD2 (7 bases). V lost 0 bases to trimming and J lost 7 bases, with 22 bases between them. The CDR3 is 17 amino acids. Germline V lookup: CDR1 SGHNT, CDR2 YENEEA. The CDR3 sequence: CASSLDAGRGLRGEQYF. CDR3 DNA sequence: TGTGCCAGCAGCTTAGATGCCGGGCGGGGGCTACGGGGGGAGCAGTACTTC.

This chain's CDR3 is CASSETSTGAETQYF. The CDR3 coding sequence is TGTGCCAGCAGTGAAACTTCGACAGGGGCGGAGACCCAGTACTTC. The chain combines TRBV6-4 with TRBJ2-5; 8 nucleotides line up with TRBD1. The CDR3 has 15 amino acids. The V gene end was trimmed by 3 bases and the J gene end by 5 bases; junction bases not matched to a gene: 8. Germline values: CDR1 MRHNA, CDR2 SNTAGT.

In DNA, the CDR3 is TGTGCCAGCAGCCCCTCGGGACAGGGAGGAGGACAGCCCCAGCATTTT. Translated, it gives CASSPSGQGGGQPQHF. The chain carries TRBV7-9 and TRBJ1-5; 9 bases are a match to TRBD1. The germline V gene encodes CDR1 SEHNR and CDR2 FQNEAQ (reference sequence). J gave up 7 bases and V 5 bases, and 12 bases lay outside the gene matches. CDR3 length: 16 residues. Full variable domain (rest looked up from reference TRBV7-9 and TRBJ1-5): DTGVSQNPRHKITKRGQNVTFRCDPISEHNRLYWYRQTLGQGPEFLTYFQNEAQLEKSRLLSDRFSAERPKGSFSTLEIQRTEQGDSAMYLCASSPSGQGGGQPQHFGDGTRLSIL.

This clone was detected once. The chain joins TRBV7-2 to TRBJ2-3, with 12 bases matching TRBD2. The V segment lost 1 base and the J segment 1 base; nucleotides outside the gene matches: 0. The germline CDR1 and CDR2 sequences are SGHTA and FQGNSA. The CDR3 totals 16 residues. Written as DNA, the CDR3 is TGTGCCAGCAGCTTAGGACTAGCGGGAGGCACAGATACGCAGTATTTT. This sequence encodes CASSLGLAGGTDTQYF.

By share, this clone counts as medium-sized. V usage is TRBV6-1 and J usage is TRBJ2-5; 13 bases fit TRBD2. The germline V gene has CDR1 MNHNS and CDR2 SASEGT. V dropped 4 bases and J dropped 5; count of bases not matched to a gene: 7. There are 16 residues in the CDR3. The CDR3 coding sequence is TGTGCCAGCAGTGTCCCACTAGCGGGGGGGCTGGAGACCCAGTACTTC. It codes for CASSVPLAGGLETQYF.

The rearrangement links TRBV27 to TRBJ1-6, with D possibly being TRBD1 (5 bases). V was cut by 0 bases and J by 9 bases, with 12 bases left in between. CDR1 MNHEY and CDR2 SMNVEV come from the germline V gene (reference sequence). This CDR3 has 15 amino acids. The CDR3 bases are TGTGCCAGCAGTTTATCGGGAACCGGGGGTTCACCCCTCCACTTT. Its translation: CASSLSGTGGSPLHF.

This clone was seen a single time. The chain combines TRBV10-1 with TRBJ2-5, with TRBD2 as a possible D gene (6 bases). The V gene's germline CDR1 is WNHNN and CDR2 SYGVQD (reference sequence). Trimming removed 3 bases from V and 4 bases from J, with 9 bases in between. This CDR3 has 13 residues. In nucleotides, the CDR3 is TGCGCCAGCAGTGATGGAGGGCGAGAGACCCAGTACTTC. Protein sequence: CASSDGGRETQYF.

This sequence joins TRBV7-6 and TRBJ2-2; D remains unclear. V lost 1 base and J lost 5, with 8 bases in between. There are 14 residues in the CDR3. CDR1 is SGHVS and CDR2 is FNYEAQ in the germline V gene. The CDR3 protein is CASSLGAGTGELFF. CDR3 sequence (DNA): TGTGCCAGCAGCTTAGGAGCAGGAACCGGGGAGCTGTTTTTT.

The chain recombines TRBV9 with TRBJ2-1, with 11 bases lining up with TRBD2. CDR3 length: 16 amino acids. The V segment lost 4 bases and the J segment 1 base; nucleotides outside the gene matches: 4. Germline V lookup: CDR1 SGDLS, CDR2 YYNGEE. The CDR3 region is CASSPRLAGSYNEQFF. CDR3 coding DNA: TGTGCCAGCAGCCCTAGACTAGCGGGGTCCTACAATGAGCAGTTCTTC.

CDR3 protein: CASSYPDRGLKRCGSPLHF. The CDR3 DNA reads TGTGCCAGCAGTTACCCGGACAGGGGGCTAAAAAGGTGTGGTTCACCCCTCCACTTT. V usage is TRBV6-7 and J usage is TRBJ1-6; 11 bases line up with TRBD1. TRBV6-7 is an ORF, and what it does is uncertain. With 2 bases clipped from V and 9 bases from J, the junction kept 15 bases outside the gene matches. CDR3 length: 19 amino acids.

The V and J genes are TRBV27 and TRBJ2-1; 7 bases fit TRBD1. J lost 3 bases, V lost 6 bases, and 2 bases had no gene match. CDR1 is MNHEY and CDR2 is SMNVEV in the germline V gene (reference sequence). The CDR3 is made up of 13 amino acids. The CDR3 loop is CASRGQSYNEQFF. CDR3 DNA sequence: TGTGCCAGCAGGGGACAGAGCTACAATGAGCAGTTCTTC.

This chain links TRBV21-1 with TRBJ2-7; the tabulated D call, TRBD2, remains unverified against the DNA. TRBV21-1 is tagged as a pseudogene. This CDR3 has 13 amino acids. CDR3 protein: CASSPGNTYEQYF. The DNA for the CDR3 is TGTGCCAGCAGCCCCGGGAACACCTACGAGCAGTACTTC.